This entry describes one T cell receptor (beta chain). Its target is unknown. Time point denoted: cycle 4 day 1 (C4D1), after 6 weeks of nivolumab. All patients experienced relapse after autologous stem cell transplantation, and brentuximab vedotin exposure was variable. Thawed PBMCs underwent magnetic negative selection to yield purified CD4+ T cells. These data are taken from a study of PD-1 blockade in classical Hodgkin lymphoma. General observations from the study: Reasons behind the repertoire differences stay unclear, perhaps disease activity or earlier therapy. After ASCT, patients who started nivolumab under 1 year later were excluded.

TCRdb keeps only in-frame clones here, not all; method: immunoSEQ multiplex PCR. Of around 37,000 clones listed, 92% are singletons. CDR3 length: 12 residues. Looked up from germline, CDR1 is SGHAT and CDR2 is FQNNGV. V lost 3 bases to trimming and J lost 7 bases, with 6 bases between them. The chain is built from TRBV11-2 and TRBJ2-2; D not certain. This specimen was CD4+ T cells from blood, taken before the fourth cycle of nivolumab. This receptor was taken from a human donor with classical Hodgkin lymphoma. The CDR3: CASSFIDGELFF. DNA of the CDR3: TGTGCCAGCAGCTTTATTGACGGGGAGCTGTTTTTT. Filled out from reference TRBV11-2 and TRBJ2-2, the complete variable domain reads EAGVAQSPRYKIIEKRQSVAFWCNPISGHATLYWYQQILGQGPKLLIQFQNNGVVDDSQLPKDRFSAERLKGVDSTLKIQPAKLEDSAVYLCASSFIDGELFFGEGSRLTVL.